The source of this T cell receptor beta chain is a study of spatial heterogeneity in lung cancer. Study context: The cohort: 70 to 75 early-stage, untreated non-small cell lung cancer patients.

Time point in this sample: blood at routine non-recurrence follow-up after resection. Whole RNA came from tumor, nontumor lung or frozen PBMC and was sequenced without being sorted. With 0 bases removed from V and 3 bases from J, the gap between germline ends came to 9 bases. This CDR3 is 14 amino acids long. Germline loops: CDR1 MNHEY, CDR2 SVGEGT. This clonotype was seen only a few times. Each TCR cDNA molecule bore a unique molecular identifier. MiXCR was run by TCRdb on the 5' RACE reads, yielding one entry per CDR3 protein. Here the sample spans more than 95,000 distinct CDR3 sequences, 12% being singletons.

The V call is TRBV6-2 or TRBV6-3, the J call TRBJ2-7, with D perhaps matching TRBD1 or TRBD2 (5 bases each). The sequence was obtained from a male donor with early-stage non-small cell lung cancer. Material: PBMCs, obtained at follow-up. The CDR3 spells CASSYSGEGYEQYF. DNA of the CDR3: TGTGCCAGCAGTTACTCGGGGGAAGGCTACGAGCAGTACTTC.